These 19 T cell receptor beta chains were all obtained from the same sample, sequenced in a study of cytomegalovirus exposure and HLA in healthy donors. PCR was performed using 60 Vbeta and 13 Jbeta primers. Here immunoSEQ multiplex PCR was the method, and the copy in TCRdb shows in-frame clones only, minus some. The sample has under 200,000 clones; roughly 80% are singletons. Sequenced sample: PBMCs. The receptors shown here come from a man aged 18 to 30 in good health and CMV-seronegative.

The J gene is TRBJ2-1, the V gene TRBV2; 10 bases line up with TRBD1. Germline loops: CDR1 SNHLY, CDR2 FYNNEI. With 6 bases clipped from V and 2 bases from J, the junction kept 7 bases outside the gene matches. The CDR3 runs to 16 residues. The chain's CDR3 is CASRPAGTGAYNEQFF. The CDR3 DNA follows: TGTGCCAGCAGGCCCGCGGGGACAGGGGCCTACAATGAGCAGTTCTTC.

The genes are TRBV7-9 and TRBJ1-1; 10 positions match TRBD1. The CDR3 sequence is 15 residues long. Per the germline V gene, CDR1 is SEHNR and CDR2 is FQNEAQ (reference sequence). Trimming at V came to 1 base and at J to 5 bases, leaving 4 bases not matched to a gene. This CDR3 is CASSLGDRGRTEAFF. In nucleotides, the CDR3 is TGTGCCAGCAGCTTAGGAGACAGGGGGCGGACTGAAGCTTTCTTT.

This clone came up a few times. CDR3 residues: CASSKTGGRGEQYF. The CDR3 coding sequence is TGTGCCAGCAGCAAGACCGGGGGACGGGGCGAGCAGTACTTC. The chain combines TRBV2 with TRBJ2-7; TRBD2 is a possible D gene (6 bases). CDR3 length: 14 residues. CDR1 and CDR2 from the germline V gene are SNHLY and FYNNEI. The V and J ends lost 6 bases and 6 bases respectively, with 18 bases between them.

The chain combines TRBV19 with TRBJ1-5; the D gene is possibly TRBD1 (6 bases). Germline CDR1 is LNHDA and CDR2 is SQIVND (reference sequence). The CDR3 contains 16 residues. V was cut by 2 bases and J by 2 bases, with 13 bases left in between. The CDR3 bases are TGTGCCAGTAGTATACTAACAGGGAAGGGCAATCAGCCCCAGCATTTT. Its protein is CASSILTGKGNQPQHF.

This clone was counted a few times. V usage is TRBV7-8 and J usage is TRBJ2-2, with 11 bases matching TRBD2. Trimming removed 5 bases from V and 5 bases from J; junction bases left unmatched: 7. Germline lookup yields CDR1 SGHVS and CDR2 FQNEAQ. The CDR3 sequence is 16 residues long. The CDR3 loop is CASSPEPSGGTGELFF. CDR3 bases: TGTGCCAGCAGCCCAGAGCCTAGCGGGGGGACCGGGGAGCTGTTTTTT. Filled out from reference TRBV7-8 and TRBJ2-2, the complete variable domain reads GAGVSQSPRYKVAKRGQDVALRCDPISGHVSLFWYQQALGQGPEFLTYFQNEAQLDKSGLPSDRFFAERPEGSVSTLKIQRTQQEDSAVYLCASSPEPSGGTGELFFGEGSRLTVL.

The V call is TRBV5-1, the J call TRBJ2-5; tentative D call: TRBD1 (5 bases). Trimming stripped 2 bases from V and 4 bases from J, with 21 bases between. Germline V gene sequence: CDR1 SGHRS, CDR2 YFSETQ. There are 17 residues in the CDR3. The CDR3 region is CASSLRQLPSAAETQYF. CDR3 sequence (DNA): TGCGCCAGCAGCTTACGACAGTTACCTTCTGCAGCAGAGACCCAGTACTTC.

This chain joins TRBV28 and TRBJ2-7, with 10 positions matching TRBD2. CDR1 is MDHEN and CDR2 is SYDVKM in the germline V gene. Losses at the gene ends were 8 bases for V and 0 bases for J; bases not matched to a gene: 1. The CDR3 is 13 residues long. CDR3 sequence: CASGLAASYEQYF. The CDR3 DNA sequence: TGTGCCAGCGGACTAGCGGCCTCCTACGAGCAGTACTTC.

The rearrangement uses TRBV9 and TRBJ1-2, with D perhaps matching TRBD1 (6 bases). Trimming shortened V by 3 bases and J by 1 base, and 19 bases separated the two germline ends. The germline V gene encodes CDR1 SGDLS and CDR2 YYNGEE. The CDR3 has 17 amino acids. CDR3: CASSEPRTADSNYGYTF. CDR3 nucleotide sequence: TGTGCCAGCAGCGAGCCTAGGACAGCTGATAGTAACTATGGCTACACCTTC.

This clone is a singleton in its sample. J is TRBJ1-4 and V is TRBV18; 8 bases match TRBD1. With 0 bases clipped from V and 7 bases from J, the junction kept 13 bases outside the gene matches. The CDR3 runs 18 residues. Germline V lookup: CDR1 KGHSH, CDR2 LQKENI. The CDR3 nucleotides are TGTGCCAGCTCACCACCGAGGTGGCAGGGGGCGTTCGGTGAAAAACTGTTTTTT. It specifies CASSPPRWQGAFGEKLFF.

CDR3 bases: TGTGCCATCAGTGGAACGGGAGTGATGGAGGGTACGCAGTATTTT. The encoded protein is CAISGTGVMEGTQYF. The chain employs TRBV10-3 and TRBJ2-3, with D possibly matching TRBD2 (6 bases). This CDR3 spans 15 amino acids. Germline CDR1 is ENHRY and CDR2 is SYGVKD. V was shortened by 4 bases and J by 8 bases, with 19 bases between the two germline ends.

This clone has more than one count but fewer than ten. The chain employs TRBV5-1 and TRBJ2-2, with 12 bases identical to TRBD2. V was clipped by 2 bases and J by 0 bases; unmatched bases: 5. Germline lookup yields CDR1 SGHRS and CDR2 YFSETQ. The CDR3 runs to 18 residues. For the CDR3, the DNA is TGCGCCAGCAGCTTCGGACTAGCGGGGATAACGAACACCGGGGAGCTGTTTTTT. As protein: CASSFGLAGITNTGELFF.

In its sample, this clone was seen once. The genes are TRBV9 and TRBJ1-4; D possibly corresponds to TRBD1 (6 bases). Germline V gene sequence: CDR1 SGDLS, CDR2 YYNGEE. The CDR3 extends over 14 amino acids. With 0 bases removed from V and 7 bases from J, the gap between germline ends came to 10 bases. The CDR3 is CASSVGVGGEKLFF. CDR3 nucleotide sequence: TGTGCCAGCAGCGTAGGGGTAGGGGGTGAAAAACTGTTTTTT.

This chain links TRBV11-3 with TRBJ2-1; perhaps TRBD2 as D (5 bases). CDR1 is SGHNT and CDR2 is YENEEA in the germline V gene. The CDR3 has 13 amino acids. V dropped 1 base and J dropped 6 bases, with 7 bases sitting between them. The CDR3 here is CASSLARGNEQFF. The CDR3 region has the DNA TGTGCCAGCAGCTTAGCACGGGGCAATGAGCAGTTCTTC.

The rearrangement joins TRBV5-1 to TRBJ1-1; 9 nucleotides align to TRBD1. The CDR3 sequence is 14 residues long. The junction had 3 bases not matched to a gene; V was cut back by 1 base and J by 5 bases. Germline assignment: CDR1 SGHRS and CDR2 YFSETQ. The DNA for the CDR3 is TGCGCCAGCAGCTTGATGGGACAGGGAACTGAAGCTTTCTTT. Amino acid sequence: CASSLMGQGTEAFF.

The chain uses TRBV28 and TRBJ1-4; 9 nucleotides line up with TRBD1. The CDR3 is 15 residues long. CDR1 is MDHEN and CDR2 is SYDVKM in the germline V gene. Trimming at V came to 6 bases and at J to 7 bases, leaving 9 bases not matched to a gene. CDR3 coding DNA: TGTGCCAGCAGCTCCGGACAGGGGAACGGTGAAAAACTGTTTTTT. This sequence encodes CASSSGQGNGEKLFF.

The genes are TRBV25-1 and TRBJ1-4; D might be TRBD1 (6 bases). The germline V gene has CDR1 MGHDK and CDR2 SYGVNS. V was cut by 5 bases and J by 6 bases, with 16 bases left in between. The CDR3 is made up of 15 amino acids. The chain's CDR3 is CASSWAGGADEKLFF. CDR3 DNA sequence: TGTGCCAGCAGTTGGGCGGGGGGCGCGGATGAAAAACTGTTTTTT.

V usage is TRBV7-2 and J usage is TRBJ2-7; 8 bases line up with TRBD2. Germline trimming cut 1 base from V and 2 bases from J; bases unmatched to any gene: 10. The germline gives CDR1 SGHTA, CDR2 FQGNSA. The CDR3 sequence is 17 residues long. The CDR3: CASSLVVVGTRAYEQYF. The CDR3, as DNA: TGTGCCAGCAGCTTAGTTGTAGTCGGGACTAGGGCCTACGAGCAGTACTTC.

The CDR3 is CASSFSRENEKLFF. For the CDR3, the DNA is TGTGCCAGCAGCTTTTCCAGGGAAAACGAAAAACTGTTTTTT. The chain joins TRBV7-8 to TRBJ1-4; perhaps TRBD1 as D (5 bases). The CDR3 is 14 amino acids. Trimming cost V 3 bases and J 8 bases, with 13 bases left between them. Germline V CDR1 and CDR2: SGHVS, FQNEAQ.

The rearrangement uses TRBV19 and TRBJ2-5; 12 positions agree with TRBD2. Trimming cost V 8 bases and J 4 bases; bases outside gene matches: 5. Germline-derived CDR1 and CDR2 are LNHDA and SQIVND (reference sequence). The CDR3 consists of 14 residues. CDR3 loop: CASSTSGRIETQYF. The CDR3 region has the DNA TGTGCCAGTTCGACTAGCGGGAGAATAGAGACCCAGTACTTC.